Each of the 5 T cell receptor beta chains below was sequenced from the same sample in a study of blood T cell repertoires in COVID-19. Some clones are missing from TCRdb's copy, which holds only in-frame ones; the method was immunoSEQ multiplex PCR. The table lists 300,000 or so clones, around 86% of them singletons. The sequencing input was PBMCs or T cells enriched from blood (not recorded which). The receptors stem from a woman aged 18-29 years who had recovered from COVID-19.

The rearrangement links TRBV10-3 to TRBJ1-6, with unresolved D. Germline V gene lookup returns CDR1 ENHRY and CDR2 SYGVKD. The CDR3 spans 14 residues. Trimming took off 4 bases at V and 6 bases at J, with 10 bases between the two ends. The CDR3 bases are TGTGCCATCAGTGGCGGGAACCCTAATTCACCCCTCCACTTT. Protein sequence: CAISGGNPNSPLHF.

The chain uses TRBV18 and TRBJ2-5; perhaps TRBD1 as D (6 bases). Germline CDR1 and CDR2: KGHSH and LQKENI. The CDR3 has 14 residues. V was clipped by 3 bases and J by 5 bases, with 13 bases between them. The CDR3 loop is CASSPQGSEETQYF. The CDR3 coding sequence is TGTGCCAGCTCACCTCAGGGGTCCGAGGAGACCCAGTACTTC.

This clone was counted a few times. The genes are TRBV30 and TRBJ2-1, with TRBD2 identical over 15 bases. J lost 6 bases, V lost 3 bases, and 27 bases had no gene match. This CDR3 is 23 amino acids long. CDR1 and CDR2 (germline): GTSNPN, SVGIG (reference sequence). As DNA, the CDR3 is TGTGCCTGGAGCTTCTCCTTATTGAGCTCGGGACTAGCGGGAGGAGGTTGGGTCAATGAGCAGTTCTTC. Amino acids: CAWSFSLLSSGLAGGGWVNEQFF.

This chain links TRBV25-1 with TRBJ1-6, with D uncertain. Germline CDR1 reads MGHDK; CDR2 reads SYGVNS. This CDR3 contains 15 residues. The V end was cut by 1 base, the J end by 3 bases, with 7 bases between. The chain's CDR3 is CASSEFGVYNSPLHF. CDR3 DNA sequence: TGTGCCAGCAGTGAATTCGGGGTCTATAATTCACCCCTCCACTTT.

This chain joins TRBV19 and TRBJ1-5; 8 positions agree with TRBD1. Germline CDR1 reads LNHDA; CDR2 reads SQIVND (reference sequence). The CDR3 length is 13 residues. V shed 6 bases, J shed 6 bases, and the junction held 4 bases outside the gene matches. As DNA, the CDR3 is TGTGCCAGTAGCGACAGGGGCCGTCAGCCCCAGCATTTT. As protein: CASSDRGRQPQHF.